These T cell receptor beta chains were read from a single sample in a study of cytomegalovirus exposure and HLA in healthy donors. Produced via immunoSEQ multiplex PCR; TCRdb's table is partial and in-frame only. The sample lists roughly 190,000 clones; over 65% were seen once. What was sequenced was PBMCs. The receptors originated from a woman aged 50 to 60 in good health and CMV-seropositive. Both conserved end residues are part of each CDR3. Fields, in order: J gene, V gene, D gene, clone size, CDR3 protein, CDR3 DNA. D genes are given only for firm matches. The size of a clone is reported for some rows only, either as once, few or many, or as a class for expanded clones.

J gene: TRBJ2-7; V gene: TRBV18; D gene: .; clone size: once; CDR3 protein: CASSPPVGGGRYEQYF; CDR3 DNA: TGTGCCAGCTCACCACCCGTTGGAGGGGGCCGCTACGAGCAGTACTTC
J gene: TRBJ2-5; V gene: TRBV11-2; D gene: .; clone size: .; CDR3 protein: CASSPGETQYF; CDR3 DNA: TGTGCCAGCAGCCCGGGAGAGACCCAGTACTTC
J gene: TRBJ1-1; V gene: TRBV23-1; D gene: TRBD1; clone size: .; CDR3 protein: CASSLTGGGTEAFF; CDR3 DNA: TGCGCCAGCAGTCTGACAGGGGGTGGAACTGAAGCTTTCTTT
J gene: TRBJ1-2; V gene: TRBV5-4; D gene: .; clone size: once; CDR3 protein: CASSSDSYGYTF; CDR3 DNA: TGTGCCAGCAGCTCAGACAGCTATGGCTACACCTTC
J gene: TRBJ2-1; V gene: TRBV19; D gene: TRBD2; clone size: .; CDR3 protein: CASSMSGGLENEQFF; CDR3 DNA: TGTGCCAGTAGTATGAGCGGGGGTTTGGAAAATGAGCAGTTCTTC
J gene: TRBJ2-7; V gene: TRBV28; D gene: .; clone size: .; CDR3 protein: CASSSDRRYEQYF; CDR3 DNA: TGTGCCAGCAGTTCAGACAGGCGCTACGAGCAGTACTTC
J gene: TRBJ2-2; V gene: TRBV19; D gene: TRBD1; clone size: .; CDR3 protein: CATGTGENTGELFF; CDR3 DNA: TGTGCCACCGGGACAGGTGAAAACACCGGGGAGCTGTTTTTT
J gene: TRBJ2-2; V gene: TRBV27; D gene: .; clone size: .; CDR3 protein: CASSLGRGVGELFF; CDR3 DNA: TGTGCCAGCAGTTTAGGCAGGGGGGTCGGGGAGCTGTTTTTT
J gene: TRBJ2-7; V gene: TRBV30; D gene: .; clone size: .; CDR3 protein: CAWIRDYEQYF; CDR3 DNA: TGTGCCTGGATCCGGGACTACGAGCAGTACTTC
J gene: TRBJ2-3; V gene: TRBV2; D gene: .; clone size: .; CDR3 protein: CASSAGFSSTDTQYF; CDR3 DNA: TGTGCCAGCAGTGCAGGGTTCTCTAGCACAGATACGCAGTATTTT
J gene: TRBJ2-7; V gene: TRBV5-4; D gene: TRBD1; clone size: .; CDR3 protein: CASSRLQGGYEQYF; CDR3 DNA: TGTGCCAGCAGCAGGTTACAGGGGGGTTACGAGCAGTACTTC
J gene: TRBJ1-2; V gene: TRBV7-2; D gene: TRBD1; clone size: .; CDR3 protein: CASSQGQGYGYTF; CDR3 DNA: TGTGCCAGCAGCCAAGGACAGGGCTATGGCTACACCTTC
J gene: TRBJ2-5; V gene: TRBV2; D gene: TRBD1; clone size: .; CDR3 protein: CASRRQGVGEETQYF; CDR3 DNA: TGTGCCAGCAGGCGACAGGGGGTAGGGGAAGAGACCCAGTACTTC
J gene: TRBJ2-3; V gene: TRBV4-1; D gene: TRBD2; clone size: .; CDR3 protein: CASSRIGGGPTDTQYF; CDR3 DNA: TGCGCCAGCAGCCGTATTGGCGGGGGGCCTACAGATACGCAGTATTTT
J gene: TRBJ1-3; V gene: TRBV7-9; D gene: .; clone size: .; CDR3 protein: CASSPYGGGLTGNTIYF; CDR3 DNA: TGTGCCAGCAGCCCCTACGGCGGGGGGCTGACGGGAAACACCATATATTTT
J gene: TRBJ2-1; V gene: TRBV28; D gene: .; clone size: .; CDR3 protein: CASTTPGNEQFF; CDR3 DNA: TGTGCCAGCACCACCCCGGGGAATGAGCAGTTCTTC
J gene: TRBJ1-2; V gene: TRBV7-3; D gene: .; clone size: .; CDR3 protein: CASSPTVDYGYTF; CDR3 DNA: TGTGCCAGCAGCCCGACAGTAGACTATGGCTACACCTTC
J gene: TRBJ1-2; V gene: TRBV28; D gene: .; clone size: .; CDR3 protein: CASRRAGANGYTF; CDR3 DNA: TGTGCCAGCAGGCGAGCGGGGGCTAATGGCTACACCTTC
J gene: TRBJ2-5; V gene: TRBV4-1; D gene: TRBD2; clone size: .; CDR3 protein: CASSQVLAGRRETQYF; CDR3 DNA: TGCGCCAGCAGCCAAGTTCTAGCGGGGCGCCGGGAGACCCAGTACTTC
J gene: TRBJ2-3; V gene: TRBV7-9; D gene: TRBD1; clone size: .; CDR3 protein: CASSSSGTGTDTQYF; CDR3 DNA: TGTGCCAGCAGCTCGTCCGGGACAGGAACAGATACGCAGTATTTT
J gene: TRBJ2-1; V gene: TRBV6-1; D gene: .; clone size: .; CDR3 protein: CASSVLLAAPPLYNEQFF; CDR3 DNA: TGTGCCAGCAGTGTTTTACTAGCCGCCCCACCCCTCTACAATGAGCAGTTCTTC
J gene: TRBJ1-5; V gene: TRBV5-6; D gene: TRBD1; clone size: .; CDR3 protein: CASSSTGGQPQHF; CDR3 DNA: TGTGCCAGCAGCTCGACAGGGGGCCAGCCCCAGCATTTT
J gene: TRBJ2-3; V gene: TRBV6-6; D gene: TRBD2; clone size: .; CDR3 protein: CASKGLAGNTDTQYF; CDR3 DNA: TGTGCCAGCAAGGGTCTAGCGGGGAACACAGATACGCAGTATTTT
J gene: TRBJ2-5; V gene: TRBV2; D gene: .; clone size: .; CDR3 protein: CASSSWQGQETQYF; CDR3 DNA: TGTGCCAGCAGTAGTTGGCAGGGACAAGAGACCCAGTACTTC
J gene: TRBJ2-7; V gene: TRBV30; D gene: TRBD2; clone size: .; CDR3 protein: CAWSVIGLAGEEQYF; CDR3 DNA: TGTGCCTGGAGTGTAATTGGACTAGCGGGGGAAGAGCAGTACTTC
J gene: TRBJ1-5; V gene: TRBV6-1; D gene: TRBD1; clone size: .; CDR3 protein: CASTRQGGNQPQHF; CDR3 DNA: TGTGCCAGCACCAGACAGGGTGGCAATCAGCCCCAGCATTTT
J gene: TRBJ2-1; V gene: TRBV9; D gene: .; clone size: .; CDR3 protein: CASSVLGGPYNEQFF; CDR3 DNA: TGTGCCAGCAGCGTACTCGGGGGGCCCTACAATGAGCAGTTCTTC
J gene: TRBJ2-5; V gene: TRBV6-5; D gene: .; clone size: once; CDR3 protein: CASSSPRGGVETQYF; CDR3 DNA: TGTGCCAGCAGTTCCCCGAGGGGGGGGGTAGAGACCCAGTACTTC
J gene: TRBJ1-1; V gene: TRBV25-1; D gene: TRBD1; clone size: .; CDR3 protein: CASGTGTGRAFF; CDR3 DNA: TGTGCCAGCGGAACCGGGACAGGGCGAGCTTTCTTT
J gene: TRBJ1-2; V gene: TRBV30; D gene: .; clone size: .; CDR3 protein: CAWRAPGVYGYTF; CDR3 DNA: TGTGCCTGGAGGGCCCCCGGGGTGTATGGCTACACCTTC
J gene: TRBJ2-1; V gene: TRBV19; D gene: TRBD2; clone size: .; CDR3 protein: CASSVAGLTYNEQFF; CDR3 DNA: TGTGCCAGTAGTGTTGCGGGACTAACCTACAATGAGCAGTTCTTC
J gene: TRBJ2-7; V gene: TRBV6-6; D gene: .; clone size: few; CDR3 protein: CASSRTQGREQYF; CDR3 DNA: TGTGCCAGCAGTCGCACACAGGGACGCGAGCAGTACTTC
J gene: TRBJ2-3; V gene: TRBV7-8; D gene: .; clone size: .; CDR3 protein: CASSLQGNTQYF; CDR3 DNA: TGTGCCAGCAGCTTACAGGGAAATACGCAGTATTTT
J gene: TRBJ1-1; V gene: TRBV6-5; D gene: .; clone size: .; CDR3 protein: CASSVQNTEAFF; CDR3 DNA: TGTGCCAGCAGTGTCCAGAACACTGAAGCTTTCTTT
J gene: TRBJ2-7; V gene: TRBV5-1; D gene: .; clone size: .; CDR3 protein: CASSLLQGTEQYF; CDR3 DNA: TGCGCCAGCAGCTTACTCCAGGGGACCGAGCAGTACTTC
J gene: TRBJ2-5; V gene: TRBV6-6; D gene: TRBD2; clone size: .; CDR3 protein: CASSYWRGGETQYF; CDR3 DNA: TGTGCCAGCAGTTACTGGCGGGGGGGGGAGACCCAGTACTTC
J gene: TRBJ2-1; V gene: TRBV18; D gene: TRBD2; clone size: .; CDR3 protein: CASSSGTSGINEQFF; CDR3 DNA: TGTGCCAGCTCCTCCGGGACTAGCGGGATTAATGAGCAGTTCTTC
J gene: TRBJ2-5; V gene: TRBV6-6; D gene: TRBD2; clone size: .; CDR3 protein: CASSDTSAQETQYF; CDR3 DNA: TGTGCCAGCAGTGACACTAGCGCACAAGAGACCCAGTACTTC
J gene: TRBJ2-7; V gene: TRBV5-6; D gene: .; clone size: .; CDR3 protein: CASSSSSLAPTYEQYF; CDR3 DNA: TGTGCCAGCAGCTCTTCAAGTCTGGCCCCGACCTACGAGCAGTACTTC
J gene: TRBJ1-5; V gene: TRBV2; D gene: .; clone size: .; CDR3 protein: CASGGGFGSNQPQHF; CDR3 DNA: TGTGCCAGCGGCGGGGGGTTTGGAAGCAATCAGCCCCAGCATTTT
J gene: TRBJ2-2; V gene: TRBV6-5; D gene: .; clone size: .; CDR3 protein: CASSPSTNTGELFF; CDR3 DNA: TGTGCCAGCAGTCCTTCTACCAACACCGGGGAGCTGTTTTTT
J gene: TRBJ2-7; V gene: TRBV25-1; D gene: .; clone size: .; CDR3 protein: CASSDTGTVFYEQYF; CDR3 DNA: TGTGCCAGCAGTGATACAGGGACGGTGTTCTACGAGCAGTACTTC